These 5 T cell receptor beta chains share one sample of origin, sequenced in a study of blood T cells in healthy people across ages. Next came a second PCR, run for about 7 to 11 cycles, which used a sample-barcoded 5' primer along with a J-beta primer mix. Each CDR3 protein gets one entry after TCRdb re-called the 5' RACE reads with MiXCR. The table has over 1,500,000 distinct CDR3 sequences, around 50% seen once. Material for sequencing was blood. All receptors derive from a woman aged 40 to 49 in good health.

This clonotype was counted only a few times. The chain recombines TRBV20-1 with TRBJ2-4; D might be TRBD2 (6 bases). CDR3 length equals 14 residues. V was shortened by 4 bases and J by 3 bases, with 13 bases between the two germline ends. In germline, CDR1 is DFQATT, CDR2 SNEGSKA (reference sequence). The CDR3, as DNA: TGCAGTGCTACGACGGGGGAGGTCAAAAACATTCAGTACTTC. It specifies CSATTGEVKNIQYF.

The chain is built from TRBV7-9 and TRBJ1-2, with 7 bases that match TRBD1. Germline V gene data show CDR1 as SEHNR and CDR2 as FQNEAQ (reference sequence). Trimming at V came to 4 bases and at J to 2 bases, leaving 7 bases not matched to a gene. This CDR3 comprises 15 residues. The CDR3 reads CASSSSTGYNYGYTF. Here the CDR3 DNA reads TGTGCCAGCAGCTCTTCGACAGGGTACAACTATGGCTACACCTTC.

V is TRBV6-1 and J is TRBJ1-1; TRBD1 matches 8 bases. Germline V gene data show CDR1 as MNHNS and CDR2 as SASEGT. CDR3 size: 15 residues. V was clipped by 5 bases and J by 0 bases; unmatched bases: 5. Written as DNA, the CDR3 is TGTGCCAGCAGTCGGGGACAGGTTATGAACACTGAAGCTTTCTTT. It yields the protein CASSRGQVMNTEAFF.

J is TRBJ2-1 and V is TRBV28; perhaps TRBD2 as D (5 bases). The J call could be wrong; TRBJ2-7 is a better fit for the DNA end. Germline V gives CDR1 MDHEN, CDR2 SYDVKM. CDR3 length equals 14 residues. CDR3 residues: CASSPLRTYNEQYF. The CDR3 DNA reads as TGTGCCAGCAGCCCCCTGAGGACTTACAATGAGCAGTACTTC.

This chain connects TRBV6-2 or TRBV6-3 to TRBJ2-3; possibly TRBD1 or TRBD2 for D (5 bases each). This CDR3 has 17 amino acids. Germline CDR1 and CDR2: MNHEY and SVGEGT. Trimming left V 0 bases short and J 3 bases short, with 16 bases between. The DNA of the CDR3 is TGTGCCAGCAGTTACTCGAGGGGAGAGGATCTTACAGATACGCAGTATTTT. Amino acid sequence: CASSYSRGEDLTDTQYF.